The entry that follows covers one TCR beta chain sequence. The antigen remains unidentified. This entry belongs to a study of T and B cells in COVID-19 patients. This CDR3 comprises 21 residues. The germline gives CDR1 SQVTM, CDR2 ANQGSEA. The junction had 21 bases not matched to a gene; V was cut back by 1 base and J by 5 bases. Study outcomes and limitations: Clonality of TRB repertoires was high in active COVID-19; recovery brought above-healthy diversity and richness. Patients with COVID-19 reportedly showed strongly skewed T cell receptor beta variable and joining gene usage. No sequencing was yet done of CD4+, regulatory or CD8+ subsets, or of SARS-CoV-2-responsive or tetramer+ sorted cells.

TRB rearrangements were amplified by multiplex PCR with BIOMED2 TRB-A/B primers. TCRdb redid the calling of the multiplex PCR reads with MiXCR, one entry per CDR3 protein. The repertoire has 10,000 or so distinct CDR3 sequences, around a third of them found once; the top ten carry roughly a sixth. From blood, roughly 250-550 ng of genomic DNA served as TRB template. The receptor was derived from a human donor with active COVID-19. Sequenced sample: blood. The rearrangement joins TRBV29-1 to TRBJ2-1; 12 bases line up with TRBD2. In DNA, the CDR3 is TGCAGCGTTGAAGCGGCTAGCGGGGGGGCAGGCACCGGGACAGAGCACAATGAGCAGTTCTTC. Translation: CSVEAASGGAGTGTEHNEQFF.